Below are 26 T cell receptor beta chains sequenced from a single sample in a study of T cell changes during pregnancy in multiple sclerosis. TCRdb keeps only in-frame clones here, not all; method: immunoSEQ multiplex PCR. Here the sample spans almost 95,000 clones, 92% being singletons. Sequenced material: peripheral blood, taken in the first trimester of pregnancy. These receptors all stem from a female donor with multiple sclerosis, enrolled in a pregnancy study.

This CDR3 reads CASSGAGVLPQHF. CDR3 nucleotides: TGTGCCAGCAGTGGGGCAGGGGTTTTGCCCCAGCATTTT. The J gene is TRBJ1-5, the V gene TRBV2; D is possibly TRBD1 (6 bases). The CDR3 length is 13 residues. CDR1 is SNHLY and CDR2 is FYNNEI in the germline V gene. With 4 bases removed from V and 9 bases from J, the gap between germline ends came to 13 bases.

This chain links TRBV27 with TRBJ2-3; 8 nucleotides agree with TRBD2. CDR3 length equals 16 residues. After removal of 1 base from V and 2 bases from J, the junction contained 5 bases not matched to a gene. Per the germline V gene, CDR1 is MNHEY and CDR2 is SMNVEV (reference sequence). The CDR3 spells CASSLYGRGSTDTQYF. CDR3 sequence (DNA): TGTGCCAGCAGTTTATACGGGAGGGGTTCCACAGATACGCAGTATTTT.

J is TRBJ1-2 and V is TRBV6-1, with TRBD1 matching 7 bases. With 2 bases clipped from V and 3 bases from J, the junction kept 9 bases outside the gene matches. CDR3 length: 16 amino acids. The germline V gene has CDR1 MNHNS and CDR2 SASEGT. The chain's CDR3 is CASSELDRALYYGYTF. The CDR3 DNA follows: TGTGCCAGCAGTGAATTAGACAGGGCGTTATACTATGGCTACACCTTC.

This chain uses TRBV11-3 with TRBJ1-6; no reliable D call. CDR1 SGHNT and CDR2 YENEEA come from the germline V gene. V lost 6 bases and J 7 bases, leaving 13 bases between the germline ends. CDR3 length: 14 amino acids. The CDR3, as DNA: TGTGCCAGCAGTTCCTCGGGAGCGAATTCACCCCTCCACTTT. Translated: CASSSSGANSPLHF. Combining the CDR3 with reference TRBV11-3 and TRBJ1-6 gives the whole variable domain EAGVVQSPRYKIIEKKQPVAFWCNPISGHNTLYWYLQNLGQGPELLIRYENEEAVDDSQLPKDRFSAERLKGVDSTLKIQPAELGDSAVYLCASSSSGANSPLHFGNGTRLTVT.

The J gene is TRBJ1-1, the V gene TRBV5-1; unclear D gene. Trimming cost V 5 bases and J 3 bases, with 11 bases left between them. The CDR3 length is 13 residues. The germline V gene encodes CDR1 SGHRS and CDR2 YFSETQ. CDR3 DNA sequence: TGCGCCAGCAGTAAAGTTCCGGACACTGAAGCTTTCTTT. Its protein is CASSKVPDTEAFF. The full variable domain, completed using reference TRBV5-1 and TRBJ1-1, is KAGVTQTPRYLIKTRGQQVTLSCSPISGHRSVSWYQQTPGQGLQFLFEYFSETQRNKGNFPGRFSGRQFSNSRSEMNVSTLELGDSALYLCASSKVPDTEAFFGQGTRLTVV.

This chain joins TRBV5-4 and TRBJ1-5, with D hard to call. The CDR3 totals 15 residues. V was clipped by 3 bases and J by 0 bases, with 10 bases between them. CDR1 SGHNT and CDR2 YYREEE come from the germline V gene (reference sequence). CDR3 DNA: TGTGCCAGCAGCTCCGGCCCAGGTAGCAATCAGCCCCAGCATTTT. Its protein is CASSSGPGSNQPQHF.

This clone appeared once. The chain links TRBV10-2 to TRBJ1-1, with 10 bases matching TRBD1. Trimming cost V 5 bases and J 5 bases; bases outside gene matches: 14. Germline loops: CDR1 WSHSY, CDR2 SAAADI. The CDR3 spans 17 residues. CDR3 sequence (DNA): TGCGCCAGCAGTCCCGGGACAGGGGATTTTAGGTATACTGAAGCTTTCTTT. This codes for CASSPGTGDFRYTEAFF.

CDR3 amino acids: CASDEQGARGNTIYF. The CDR3 DNA reads TGTGCCAGTGACGAGCAGGGGGCGCGAGGAAACACCATATATTTT. The chain combines TRBV19 with TRBJ1-3, with TRBD1 identical over 8 bases. Germline CDR1 LNHDA, CDR2 SQIVND (reference sequence). This CDR3 has 15 residues. Trimming removed 8 bases from V and 4 bases from J; junction bases left unmatched: 10.

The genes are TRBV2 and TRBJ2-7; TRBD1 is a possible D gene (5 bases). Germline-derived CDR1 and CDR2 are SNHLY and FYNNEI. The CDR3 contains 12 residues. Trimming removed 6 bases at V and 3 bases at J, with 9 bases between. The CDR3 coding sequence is TGTGCCAGCAGGCCCGACAGCTACGAGCAGTACTTC. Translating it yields CASRPDSYEQYF.

The DNA for the CDR3 is TGTGCCAGCAGCCTTGGACAGGGAGTATCCTACGAGCAGTACTTC. Its translation: CASSLGQGVSYEQYF. V is TRBV7-9 and J is TRBJ2-7, with 8 bases matching TRBD1. CDR1 is SEHNR and CDR2 is FQNEAQ in the germline V gene (reference sequence). V lost 5 bases, J lost 1 base, and 7 bases stayed unmatched. The CDR3 totals 15 residues.

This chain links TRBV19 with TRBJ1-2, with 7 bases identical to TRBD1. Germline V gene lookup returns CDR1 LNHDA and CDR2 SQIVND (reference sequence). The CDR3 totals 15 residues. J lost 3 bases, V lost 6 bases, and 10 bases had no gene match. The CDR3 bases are TGTGCCAGTAGCCGTTTAGAGGACAGGTACTATGGCTACACCTTC. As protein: CASSRLEDRYYGYTF.

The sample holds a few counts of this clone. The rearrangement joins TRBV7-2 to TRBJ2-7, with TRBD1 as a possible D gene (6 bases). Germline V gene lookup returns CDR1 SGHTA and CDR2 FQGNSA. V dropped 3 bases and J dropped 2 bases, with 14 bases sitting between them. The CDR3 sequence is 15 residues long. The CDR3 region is CASSFRDTTTYEQYF. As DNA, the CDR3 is TGTGCCAGCAGCTTCCGGGACACCACGACCTACGAGCAGTACTTC.

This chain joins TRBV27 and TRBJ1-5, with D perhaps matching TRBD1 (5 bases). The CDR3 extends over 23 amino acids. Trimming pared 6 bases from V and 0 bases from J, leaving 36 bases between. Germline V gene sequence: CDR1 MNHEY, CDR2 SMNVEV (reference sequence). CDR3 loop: CASRMWGFHPGSNRIYSNQPQHF. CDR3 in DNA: TGTGCCAGCAGGATGTGGGGCTTTCACCCCGGGTCTAACAGAATCTATAGCAATCAGCCCCAGCATTTT.

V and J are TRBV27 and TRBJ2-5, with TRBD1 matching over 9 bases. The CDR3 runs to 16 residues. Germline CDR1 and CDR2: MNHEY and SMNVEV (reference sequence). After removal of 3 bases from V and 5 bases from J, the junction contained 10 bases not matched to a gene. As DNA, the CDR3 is TGTGCCAGCAGTTTCATGGGACAGGGAGGGCGGGAGACCCAGTACTTC. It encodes CASSFMGQGGRETQYF.

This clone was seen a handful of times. In DNA form, the CDR3 reads TGTGCCAGTATCGCCACAGGGGTAGGGGCCTCCTATGGCTACACCTTC. This encodes CASIATGVGASYGYTF. J is TRBJ1-2 and V is TRBV19, with 7 bases that match TRBD1. Germline CDR1 reads LNHDA; CDR2 reads SQIVND (reference sequence). The CDR3 length is 16 residues. V shed 7 bases, J shed 4 bases, and the junction held 15 bases outside the gene matches.

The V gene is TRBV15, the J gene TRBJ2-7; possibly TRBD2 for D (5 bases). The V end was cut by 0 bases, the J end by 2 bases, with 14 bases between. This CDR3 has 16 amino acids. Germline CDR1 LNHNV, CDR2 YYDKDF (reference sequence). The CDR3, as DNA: TGTGCCACCAGCAGAGATCGAGCGGACCCAACCTACGAGCAGTACTTC. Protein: CATSRDRADPTYEQYF.

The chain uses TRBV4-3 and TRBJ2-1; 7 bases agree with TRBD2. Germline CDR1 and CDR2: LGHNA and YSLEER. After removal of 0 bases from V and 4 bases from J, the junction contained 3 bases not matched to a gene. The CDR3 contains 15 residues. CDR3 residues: CASSQEPGLYNEQFF. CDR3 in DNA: TGCGCCAGCAGCCAAGAGCCGGGACTATACAATGAGCAGTTCTTC.

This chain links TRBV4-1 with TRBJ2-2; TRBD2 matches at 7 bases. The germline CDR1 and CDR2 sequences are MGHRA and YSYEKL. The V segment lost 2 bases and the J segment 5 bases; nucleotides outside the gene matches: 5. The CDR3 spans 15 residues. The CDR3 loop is CASSQPWEGTGELFF. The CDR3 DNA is TGCGCCAGCAGCCAACCCTGGGAGGGGACCGGGGAGCTGTTTTTT.

The CDR3 sequence is CASSVQLGRPNSEQFF. The CDR3 nucleotides are TGTGCCAGTAGTGTTCAGTTGGGGAGGCCGAACAGTGAGCAGTTCTTC. V usage is TRBV19 and J usage is TRBJ2-1, with D possibly TRBD2 on 6 matching bases. The CDR3 contains 16 residues. Trimming took 5 bases from V and 9 from J, leaving 23 bases between them. Per the germline V gene, CDR1 is LNHDA and CDR2 is SQIVND (reference sequence).

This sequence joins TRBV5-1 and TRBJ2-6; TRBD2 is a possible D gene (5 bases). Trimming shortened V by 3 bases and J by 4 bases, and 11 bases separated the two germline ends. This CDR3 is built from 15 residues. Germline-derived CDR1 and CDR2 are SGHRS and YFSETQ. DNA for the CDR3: TGCGCCAGCAGCTCGGGGTCCTACGGGGCCAACGTCCTGACTTTC. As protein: CASSSGSYGANVLTF.

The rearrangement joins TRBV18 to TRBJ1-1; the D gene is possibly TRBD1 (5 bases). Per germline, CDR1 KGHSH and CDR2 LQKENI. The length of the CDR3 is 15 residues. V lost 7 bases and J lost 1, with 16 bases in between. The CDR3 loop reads CASFPIPQGNTEAFF. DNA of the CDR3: TGTGCCAGCTTCCCGATACCTCAGGGGAACACTGAAGCTTTCTTT.

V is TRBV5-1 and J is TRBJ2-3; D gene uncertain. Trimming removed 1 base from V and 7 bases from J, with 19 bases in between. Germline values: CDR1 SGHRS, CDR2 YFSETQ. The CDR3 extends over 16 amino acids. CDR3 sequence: CASSLSLMKPRYTQYF. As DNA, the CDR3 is TGCGCCAGCAGCTTGTCTTTGATGAAGCCGAGATATACGCAGTATTTT.

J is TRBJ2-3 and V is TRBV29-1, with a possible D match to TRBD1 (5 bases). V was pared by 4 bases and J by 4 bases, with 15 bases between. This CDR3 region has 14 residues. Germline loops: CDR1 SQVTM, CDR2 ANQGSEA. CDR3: CSVGRGQLSDTQYF. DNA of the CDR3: TGCAGCGTTGGAAGGGGCCAGCTCTCAGATACGCAGTATTTT.

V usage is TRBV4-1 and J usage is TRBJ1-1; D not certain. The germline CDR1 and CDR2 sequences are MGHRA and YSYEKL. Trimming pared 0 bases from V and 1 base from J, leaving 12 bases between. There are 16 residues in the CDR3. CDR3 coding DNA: TGCGCCAGCAGCCAAGAAGGTTCAGGCCCGAACACTGAAGCTTTCTTT. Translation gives CASSQEGSGPNTEAFF.

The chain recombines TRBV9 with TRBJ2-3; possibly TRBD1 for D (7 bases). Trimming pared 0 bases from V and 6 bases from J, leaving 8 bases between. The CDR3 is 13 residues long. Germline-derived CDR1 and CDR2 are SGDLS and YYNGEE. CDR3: CASSVAGGDTQYF. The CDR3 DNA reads TGTGCCAGCAGCGTAGCAGGGGGGGATACGCAGTATTTT.

CDR3 amino acids: CASSAPRTSGRADGADTQYF. DNA for the CDR3: TGTGCCAGCAGCGCCCCCCGGACTAGCGGGAGGGCCGATGGTGCAGATACGCAGTATTTT. The chain carries TRBV9 and TRBJ2-3, with 15 bases fitting TRBD2. Germline V CDR1 and CDR2: SGDLS, YYNGEE. CDR3 length: 20 amino acids. With 3 bases clipped from V and 4 bases from J, the junction kept 15 bases outside the gene matches.